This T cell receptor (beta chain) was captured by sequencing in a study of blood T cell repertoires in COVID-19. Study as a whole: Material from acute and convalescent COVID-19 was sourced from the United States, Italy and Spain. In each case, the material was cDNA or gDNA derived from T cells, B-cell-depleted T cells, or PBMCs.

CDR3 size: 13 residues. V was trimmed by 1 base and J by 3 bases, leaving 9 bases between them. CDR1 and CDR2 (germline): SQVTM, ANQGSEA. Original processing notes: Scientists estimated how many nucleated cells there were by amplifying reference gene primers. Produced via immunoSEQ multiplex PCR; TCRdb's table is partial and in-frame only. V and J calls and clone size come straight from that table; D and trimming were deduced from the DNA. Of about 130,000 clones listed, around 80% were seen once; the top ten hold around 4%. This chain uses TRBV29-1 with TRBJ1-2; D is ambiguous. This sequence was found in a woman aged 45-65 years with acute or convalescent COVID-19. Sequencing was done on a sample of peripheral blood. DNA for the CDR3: TGCAGCGTTGAAGGCGGAACGCACTATGGCTACACCTTC. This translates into CSVEGGTHYGYTF.